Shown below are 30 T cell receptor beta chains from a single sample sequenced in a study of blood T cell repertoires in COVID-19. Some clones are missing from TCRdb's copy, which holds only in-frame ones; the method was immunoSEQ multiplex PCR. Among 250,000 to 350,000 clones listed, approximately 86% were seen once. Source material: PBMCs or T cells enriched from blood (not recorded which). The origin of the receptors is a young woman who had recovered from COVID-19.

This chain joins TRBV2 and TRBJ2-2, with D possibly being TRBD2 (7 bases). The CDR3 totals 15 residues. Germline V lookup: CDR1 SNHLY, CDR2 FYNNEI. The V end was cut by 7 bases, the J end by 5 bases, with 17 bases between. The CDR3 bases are TGTGCCAGCATTCCGGGGGGCGCATATACCGGGGAGCTGTTTTTT. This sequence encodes CASIPGGAYTGELFF.

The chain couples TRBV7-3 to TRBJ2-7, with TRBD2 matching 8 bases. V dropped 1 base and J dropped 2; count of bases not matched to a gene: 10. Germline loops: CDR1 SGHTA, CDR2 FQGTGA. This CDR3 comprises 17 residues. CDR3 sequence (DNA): TGTGCCAGCAGCTTAAAGGGTAGCGGGGTCATAGCCTACGAGCAGTACTTC. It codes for CASSLKGSGVIAYEQYF.

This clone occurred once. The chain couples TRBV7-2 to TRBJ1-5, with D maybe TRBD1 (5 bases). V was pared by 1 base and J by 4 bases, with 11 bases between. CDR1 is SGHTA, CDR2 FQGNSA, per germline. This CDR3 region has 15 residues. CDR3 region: CASSLVISGNQPQHF. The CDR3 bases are TGTGCCAGCAGCTTAGTGATATCAGGGAATCAGCCCCAGCATTTT.

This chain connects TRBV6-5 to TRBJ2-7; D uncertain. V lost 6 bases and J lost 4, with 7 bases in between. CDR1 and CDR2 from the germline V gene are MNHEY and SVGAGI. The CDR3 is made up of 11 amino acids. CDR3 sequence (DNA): TGTGCCAGCAGCTTTAGTTACGAGCAGTACTTC. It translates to CASSFSYEQYF.

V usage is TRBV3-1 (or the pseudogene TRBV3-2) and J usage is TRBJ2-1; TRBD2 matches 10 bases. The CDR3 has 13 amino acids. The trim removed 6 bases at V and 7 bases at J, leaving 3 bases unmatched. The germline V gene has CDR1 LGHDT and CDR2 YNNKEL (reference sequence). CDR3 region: CASRAGGSNEQFF. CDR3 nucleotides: TGTGCCAGCAGAGCGGGGGGGTCGAATGAGCAGTTCTTC.

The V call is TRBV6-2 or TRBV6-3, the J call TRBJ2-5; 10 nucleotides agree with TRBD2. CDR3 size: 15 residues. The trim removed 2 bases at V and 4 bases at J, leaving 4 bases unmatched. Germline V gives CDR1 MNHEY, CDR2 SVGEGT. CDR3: CASSYGLAGGETQYF. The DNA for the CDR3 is TGTGCCAGCAGTTACGGATTAGCGGGAGGAGAGACCCAGTACTTC.

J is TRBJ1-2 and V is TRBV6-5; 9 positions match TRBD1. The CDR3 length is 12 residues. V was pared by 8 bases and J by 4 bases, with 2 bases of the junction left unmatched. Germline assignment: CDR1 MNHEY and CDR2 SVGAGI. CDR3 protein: CASSGQGYGYTF. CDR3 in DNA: TGTGCCAGCTCGGGACAGGGCTATGGCTACACCTTC.

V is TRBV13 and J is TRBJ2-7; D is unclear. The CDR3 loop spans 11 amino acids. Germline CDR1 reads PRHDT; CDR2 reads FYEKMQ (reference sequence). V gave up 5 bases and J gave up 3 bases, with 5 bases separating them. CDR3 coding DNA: TGTGCCAGCAGCCCCCACTACGAGCAGTACTTC. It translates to CASSPHYEQYF.

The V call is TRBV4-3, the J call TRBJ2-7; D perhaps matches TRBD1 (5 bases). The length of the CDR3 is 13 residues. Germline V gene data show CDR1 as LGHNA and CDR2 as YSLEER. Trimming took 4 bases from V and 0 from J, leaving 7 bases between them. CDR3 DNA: TGCGCCAGCAGCCTTGACAGCTCCTACGAGCAGTACTTC. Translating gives CASSLDSSYEQYF.

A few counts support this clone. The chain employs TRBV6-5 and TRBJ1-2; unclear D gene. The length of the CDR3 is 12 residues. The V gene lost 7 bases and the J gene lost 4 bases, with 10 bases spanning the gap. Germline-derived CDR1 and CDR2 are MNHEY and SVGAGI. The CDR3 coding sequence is TGTGCCAGCACCCTAGACCGCTATGGCTACACCTTC. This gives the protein CASTLDRYGYTF.

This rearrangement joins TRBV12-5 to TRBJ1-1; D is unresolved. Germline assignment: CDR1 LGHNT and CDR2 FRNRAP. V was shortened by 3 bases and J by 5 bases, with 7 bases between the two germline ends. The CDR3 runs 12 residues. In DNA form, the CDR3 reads TGTGCTAGTGGTTTTTCGGTGACTGAAGCTTTCTTT. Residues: CASGFSVTEAFF.

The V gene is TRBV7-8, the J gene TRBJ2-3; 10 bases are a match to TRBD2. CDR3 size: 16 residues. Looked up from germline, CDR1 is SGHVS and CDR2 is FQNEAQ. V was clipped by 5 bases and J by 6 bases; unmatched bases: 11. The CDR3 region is CASSPRTSGVVDTQYF. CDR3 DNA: TGTGCCAGCAGCCCACGGACTAGCGGAGTGGTGGATACGCAGTATTTT.

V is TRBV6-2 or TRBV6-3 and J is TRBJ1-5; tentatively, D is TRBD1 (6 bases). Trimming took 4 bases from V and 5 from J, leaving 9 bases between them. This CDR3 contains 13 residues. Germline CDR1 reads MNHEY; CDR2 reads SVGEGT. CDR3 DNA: TGTGCCAGCAGTTTGGACAGCTATCAGCCCCAGCATTTT. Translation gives CASSLDSYQPQHF.

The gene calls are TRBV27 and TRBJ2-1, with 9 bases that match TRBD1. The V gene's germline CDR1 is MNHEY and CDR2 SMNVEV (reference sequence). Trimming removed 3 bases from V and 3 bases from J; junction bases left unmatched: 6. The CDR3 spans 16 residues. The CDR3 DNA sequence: TGTGCCAGCAGTTTCCGAACAGGGGGCCTCTACAATGAGCAGTTCTTC. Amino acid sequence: CASSFRTGGLYNEQFF.

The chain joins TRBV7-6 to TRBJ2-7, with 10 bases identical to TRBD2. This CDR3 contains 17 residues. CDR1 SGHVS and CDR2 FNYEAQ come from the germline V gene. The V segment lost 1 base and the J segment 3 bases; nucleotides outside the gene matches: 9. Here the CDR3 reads CASSLGLAGARFYEQYF. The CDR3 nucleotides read TGTGCCAGCAGCTTAGGGCTAGCGGGGGCTCGATTCTACGAGCAGTACTTC. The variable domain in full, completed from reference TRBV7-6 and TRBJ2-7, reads GAGVSQSPRYKVTKRGQDVALRCDPISGHVSLYWYRQALGQGPEFLTYFNYEAQQDKSGLPNDRFSAERPEGSISTLTIQRTEQRDSAMYRCASSLGLAGARFYEQYFGPGTRLTVT.

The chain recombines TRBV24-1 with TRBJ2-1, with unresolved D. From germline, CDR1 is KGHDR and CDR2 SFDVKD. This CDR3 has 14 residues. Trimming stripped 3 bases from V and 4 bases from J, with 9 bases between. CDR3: CATSDERPYNEQFF. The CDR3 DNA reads TGTGCCACCAGTGATGAGCGACCATACAATGAGCAGTTCTTC.

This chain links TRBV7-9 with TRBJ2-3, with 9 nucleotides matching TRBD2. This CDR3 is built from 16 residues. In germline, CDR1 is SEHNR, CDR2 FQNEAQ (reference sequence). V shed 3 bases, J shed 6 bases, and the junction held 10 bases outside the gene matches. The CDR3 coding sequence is TGTGCCAGCAGCTTCATATCGCTAGCGGGATTCGATACGCAGTATTTT. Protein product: CASSFISLAGFDTQYF.

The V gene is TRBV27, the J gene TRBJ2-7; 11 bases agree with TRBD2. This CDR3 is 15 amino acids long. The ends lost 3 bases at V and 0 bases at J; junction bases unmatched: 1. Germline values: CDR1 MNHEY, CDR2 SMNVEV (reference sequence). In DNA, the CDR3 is TGTGCCAGCAGTTTCGGGACTAGCGGCTCCTACGAGCAGTACTTC. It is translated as CASSFGTSGSYEQYF.

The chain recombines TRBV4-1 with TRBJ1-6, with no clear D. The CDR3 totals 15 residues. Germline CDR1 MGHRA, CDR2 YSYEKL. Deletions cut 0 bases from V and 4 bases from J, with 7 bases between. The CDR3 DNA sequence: TGCGCCAGCAGCCAAGATCCGGGGTATAATTCACCCCTCCACTTT. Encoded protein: CASSQDPGYNSPLHF.

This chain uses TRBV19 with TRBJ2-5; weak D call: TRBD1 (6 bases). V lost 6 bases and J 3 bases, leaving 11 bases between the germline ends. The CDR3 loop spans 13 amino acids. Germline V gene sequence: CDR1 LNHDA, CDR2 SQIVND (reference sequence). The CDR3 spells CASRDRVKETQYF. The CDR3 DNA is TGTGCCAGTAGGGACAGAGTTAAAGAGACCCAGTACTTC.

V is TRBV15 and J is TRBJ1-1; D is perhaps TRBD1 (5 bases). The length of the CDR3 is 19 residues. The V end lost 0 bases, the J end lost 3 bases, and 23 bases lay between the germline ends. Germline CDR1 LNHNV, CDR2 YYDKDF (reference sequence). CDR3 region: CATSRDQYWRGGRYTEAFF. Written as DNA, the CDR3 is TGTGCCACCAGCAGAGATCAGTATTGGAGGGGCGGTAGGTACACTGAAGCTTTCTTT.

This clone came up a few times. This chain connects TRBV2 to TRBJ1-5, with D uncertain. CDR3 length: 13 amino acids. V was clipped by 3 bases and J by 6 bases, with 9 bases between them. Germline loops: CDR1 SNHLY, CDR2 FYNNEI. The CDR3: CASSETGFQPQHF. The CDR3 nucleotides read TGTGCCAGCAGTGAGACGGGGTTTCAGCCCCAGCATTTT.

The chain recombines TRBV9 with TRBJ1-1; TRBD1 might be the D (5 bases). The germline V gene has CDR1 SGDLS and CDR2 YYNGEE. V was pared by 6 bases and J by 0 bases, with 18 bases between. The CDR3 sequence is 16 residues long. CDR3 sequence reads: CASNPGSGGMNTEAFF. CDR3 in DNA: TGTGCCAGCAACCCCGGGTCGGGGGGGATGAACACTGAAGCTTTCTTT.

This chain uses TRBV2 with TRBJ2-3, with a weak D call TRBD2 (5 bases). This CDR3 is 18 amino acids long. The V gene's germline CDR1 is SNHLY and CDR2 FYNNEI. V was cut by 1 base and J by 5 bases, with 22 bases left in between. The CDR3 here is CASSEDRSRADLVDTQYF. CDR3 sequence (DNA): TGTGCCAGCAGTGAAGACAGATCACGAGCGGACCTCGTAGATACGCAGTATTTT.

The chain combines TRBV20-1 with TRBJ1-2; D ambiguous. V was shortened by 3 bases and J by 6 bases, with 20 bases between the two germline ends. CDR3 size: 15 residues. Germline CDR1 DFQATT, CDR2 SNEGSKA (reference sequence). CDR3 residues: CSASFPGTERNGYTF. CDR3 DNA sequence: TGCAGTGCTAGTTTTCCCGGTACAGAAAGGAATGGCTACACCTTC.

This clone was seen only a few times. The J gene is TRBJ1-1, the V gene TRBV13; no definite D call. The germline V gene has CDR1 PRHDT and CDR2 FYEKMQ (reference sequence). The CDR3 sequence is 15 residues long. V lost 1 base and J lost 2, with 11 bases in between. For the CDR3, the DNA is TGTGCCAGCAGCTTAGTCCCGGGGATCAACACTGAAGCTTTCTTT. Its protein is CASSLVPGINTEAFF.

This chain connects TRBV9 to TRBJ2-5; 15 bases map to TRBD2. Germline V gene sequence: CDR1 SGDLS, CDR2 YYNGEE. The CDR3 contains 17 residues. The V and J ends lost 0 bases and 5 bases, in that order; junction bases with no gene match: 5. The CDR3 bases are TGTGCCAGCAGCGTAGCAGGACTAGCGGGAGGGCTGGAGACCCAGTACTTC. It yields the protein CASSVAGLAGGLETQYF.

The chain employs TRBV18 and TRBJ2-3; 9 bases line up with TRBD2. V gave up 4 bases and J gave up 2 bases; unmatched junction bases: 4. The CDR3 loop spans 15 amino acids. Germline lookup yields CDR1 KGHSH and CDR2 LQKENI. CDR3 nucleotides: TGTGCCAGCTCACTTTTAGCGGGAGACACAGATACGCAGTATTTT. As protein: CASSLLAGDTDTQYF.

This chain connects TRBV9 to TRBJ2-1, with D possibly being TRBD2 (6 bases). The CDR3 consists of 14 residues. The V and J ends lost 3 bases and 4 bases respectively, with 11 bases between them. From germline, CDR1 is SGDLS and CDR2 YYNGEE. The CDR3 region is CASSELGGYNEQFF. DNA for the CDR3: TGTGCCAGCAGCGAACTCGGGGGATACAATGAGCAGTTCTTC.

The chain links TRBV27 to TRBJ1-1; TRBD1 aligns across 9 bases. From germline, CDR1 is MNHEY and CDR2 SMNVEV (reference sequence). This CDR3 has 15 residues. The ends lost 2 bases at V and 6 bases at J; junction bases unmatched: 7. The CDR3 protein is CASSLTGGSGAEAFF. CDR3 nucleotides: TGTGCCAGCAGTTTAACAGGGGGCTCCGGTGCTGAAGCTTTCTTT.